Given below is one T cell receptor beta chain in context. Its antigen remains unidentified. Per-base qualities were not stored, and no clone one base away is much larger. Trimming removed 7 bases from V and 5 bases from J, leaving 16 bases between the germline ends. The CDR3 holds 14 amino acids from the cysteine to the phenylalanine. Just CDR3 DNA is preserved here, 42 bases in frame from base 1. The germline V gene sets CDR1 to MRHNA and CDR2 to SNTAGT. The trial excluded patients who had a history of autoimmune disease or who were on systemic immunosuppression. Peripheral blood for TCR sequencing was collected from all dose cohorts at baseline, on cycle 4 day 1, and on cycle 7 day 1. Samples came from an open-label, multicenter, first-in-human phase I dose-escalation trial of ivuxolimab. Adults with locally advanced or metastatic head and neck squamous cell, hepatocellular, melanoma or renal cell carcinoma were enrolled in the trial. Before TCR sequencing, CD4+ and CD8+ T cells were separately sorted from peripheral blood.

Genomic DNA was extracted from sorted cells for sequencing of the TCRbeta CDR3 region. TCRbeta CDR3 regions were sequenced using the immunoSEQ Assay. The table comes from immuneACCESS by way of TCRdb, which keeps in-frame sequences with V and J called. Part of the clones is missing from these tables; in studies checked, under half for an unresolved V gene and the rest for unknown reasons. This sample comprises approximately 64,000 clones, 86% of them detected only once. More than 2.5% of the sample is held by the ten biggest clonotypes. The data were taken from a study of OX40 agonist ivuxolimab in advanced cancers. Regarding the complete study: The costimulatory receptor OX40 (CD134) was targeted by ivuxolimab, a fully human IgG2 agonistic monoclonal antibody. In the dose-escalation cohort, roughly 80% of patients were male, and the mean age was approximately 64 years, with a range of about 23 to 80. Partial responses occurred in three dose-escalation patients, of whom one had hepatocellular carcinoma and two had cutaneous melanoma. Intravenous ivuxolimab was administered to patients every 2 weeks at six dose levels: 0.01, 0.1, 0.3, 1.5, 3 and 10 mg/kg. Of the approximately 54 dose-escalation patients, hepatocellular carcinoma was present in around 20, melanoma in around 15, renal cell carcinoma in 9 and head and neck cancer in 9. Peripheral TCRbeta sequencing aimed to test whether ivuxolimab altered TCR sequence diversity and caused clonal T-cell expansion. The monotherapy dose-escalation portion (N = 52 patients) of the phase I ivuxolimab trial is reported in the paper. Prior anti-PD-1, anti-PD-L1 or anti-CTLA-4 therapy was permitted, and checkpoint inhibitors had been received by about 36% of dose-escalation patients. Beyond this particular receptor, the publication reports: In the 0.1-3.0 mg/kg groups, partial responders had among the lowest normalized peripheral clonal expansion, particularly in CD8+ T cells. Low levels of normalized T-cell clonal expansion were also shown by some nonresponding patients. The antigen specificity of the peripheral T cells that underwent clonal expansion was not determined. After ivuxolimab, CD8+ T cells had more expanded clones than CD4+ T cells on average. At doses from 0.1 to 3.0 mg/kg, clonal expansion was seen in both CD4+ and CD8+ blood T cells between baseline and week 6.

This TCR came from an adult with an advanced solid tumor such as melanoma, head and neck, liver or kidney cancer. The sequence links TRBV6-4 to TRBJ2-3; the D gene identity is not certain. Specimen: CD4+ or CD8+ T cells sorted from blood, collected in a trial of the OX40 agonist ivuxolimab. This receptor carries the CDR3 CASKKDPGGDTQYF. The sequence in DNA is TGTGCCAGCAAAAAGGACCCGGGTGGAGATACGCAGTATTTT.